This T cell receptor beta chain comes out of a study of blood T cell repertoires in COVID-19 (dated by TCRdb to the early 2020s). In the study overall: Collaborator samples came from the United States, Italy and Spain and covered acute and convalescent phases of COVID-19. The dataset comprised deeply sampled blood TCRbeta repertoires from subjects exposed to, actively infected with, or recovered from COVID-19. Nearly every sample came with metadata listing a de-identified subject ID, COVID-19 status, age in years and sex. The material from the prospective study consisted of cDNA or gDNA derived from T cells, B-cell-depleted T cells, or PBMCs. HLA class I and class II types, where available, came from metadata supplied by the sample provider rather than from assay-based typing. Samples came from the ongoing ImmuneRACE study (first 160 participants) plus 1,254 subjects from 6 global collaborators. The repertoires were released in a freely available public database intended as a resource for research on the immune response to SARS-CoV-2. The investigation overall reported the following: Clinical and demographic metadata were provided uncurated, with the amount varying by source and participant.

TCRbeta CDR3 regions were amplified from genomic DNA using the immunoSEQ Assay, a bias-controlled multiplex PCR. In the original analysis: The number of nucleated cells in each sample was estimated by amplification of reference gene primers within the assay. Sequence reads were collapsed and filtered to measure the absolute abundance of every unique TCRbeta CDR3 rearrangement. For each sample, productive Simpson clonality was calculated as the square root of Simpson's diversity index over productive rearrangements. In its TCRdb copy, this immuneACCESS table keeps in-frame sequences only and misses some clones. Where compared with another copy, unresolved V genes explain less than half of these, and the others have no known cause. V, J and clone size reflect that table, while D and trimming were determined from the DNA. This sample comprises around 400,000 clones, 75% to 90% of them detected only once. Around 5% of the sample is taken by the ten largest.

On this clone: No cognate antigen has been identified for it. No base quality information exists; no much larger clone differs at one position.

V lost 5 bases and J lost 4 bases, and the count of bases not matched to a germline gene is 8. The CDR3 has 14 amino acids, counting the end cysteine and phenylalanine. CDR3 DNA only is kept here, 42 bases in frame from base 1. Sequences MNHEY (CDR1) and SVGEGT (CDR2) are obtained from the germline V gene. In the prospective study, participants were roughly 18 to 95 years old, resided in under 30 geographic areas of the United States, and were enrolled through a virtual design. In the prospective study, participants were assigned to cohorts based on the clinical history participants reported in a screening survey and a study questionnaire. For ImmuneRACE Cohort 3, a participant was defined as recovered based on two consecutive negative NP/OP PCR tests, clearance by a healthcare professional, or resolution of symptoms. Each participant in the prospective study had whole blood, serum and a nasopharyngeal or oropharyngeal swab collected by mobile phlebotomists. Over a roughly 2-month period, participants in the prospective study had the option of providing additional blood draws and questionnaires. Before DNA extraction, blood samples from the prospective study were shipped at room temperature or frozen.

The chain couples TRBV6-2 or TRBV6-3 to TRBJ2-7, with 7 middle bases fitting TRBD1. Sequenced: PBMCs or T cells enriched from blood (not recorded which). The source is a woman in her 50s who had recovered from COVID-19. The CDR3 amino acid sequence is: CASSTQGTIYEQYF. The DNA sequence reads TGTGCCAGCAGTACACAGGGGACGATATACGAGCAGTACTTC.